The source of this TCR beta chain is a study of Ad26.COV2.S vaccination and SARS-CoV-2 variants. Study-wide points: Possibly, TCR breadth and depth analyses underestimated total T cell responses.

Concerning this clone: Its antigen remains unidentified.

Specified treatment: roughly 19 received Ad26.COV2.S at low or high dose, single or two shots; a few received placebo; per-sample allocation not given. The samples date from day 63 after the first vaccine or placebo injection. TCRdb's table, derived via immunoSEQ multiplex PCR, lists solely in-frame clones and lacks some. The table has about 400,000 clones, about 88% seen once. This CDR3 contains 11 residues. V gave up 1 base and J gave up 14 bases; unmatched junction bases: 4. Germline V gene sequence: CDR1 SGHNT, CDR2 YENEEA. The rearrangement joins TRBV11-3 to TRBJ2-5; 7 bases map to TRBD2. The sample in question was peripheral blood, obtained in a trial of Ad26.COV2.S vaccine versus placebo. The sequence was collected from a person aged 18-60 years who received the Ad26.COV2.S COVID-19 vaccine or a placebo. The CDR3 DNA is TGTGCCAGCAGCTTAGGGACTAGTCCCTACTTC. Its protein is CASSLGTSPYF.